The rows below give T cell receptor beta chains drawn from one sample of a study of regulatory T cells in long-lasting Graves disease. TCRdb re-analysed the multiplex PCR reads in MiXCR, keeping a single row per CDR3 protein. The data hold approximately 560,000 distinct CDR3 sequences, with 16% observed a single time. The same sample was also used in a study of T cells in Graves' hyperthyroidism and ophthalmopathy.

The sequencing used peripheral blood mononuclear cells (PBMCs), collected at new diagnosis, from a patient treated with antithyroid drugs. These receptors all stem from a man aged 18 to 30 with Graves disease. Both conserved end residues are part of each CDR3. D genes are given only for firm matches. Some rows have no size entry. The others give once, few or many, or a class for an expanded clone.

many,17,TRBD2,TRBJ2-5,TRBV28,CASSAGGSGSRAETQYF,TGTGCCAGCAGTGCCGGAGGAAGCGGGAGTAGGGCGGAGACCCAGTACTTC
-,14,-,TRBJ1-2,TRBV2,CASSWMVALDGYTF,TGTGCCAGCAGTTGGATGGTTGCCCTGGATGGCTACACCTTC
-,14,TRBD1,TRBJ2-7,TRBV6-1,CASSTTGSSHEQYF,TGTGCCAGCAGCACGACAGGGAGCTCCCACGAGCAGTACTTC
few,14,-,TRBJ2-1,TRBV6-7,CASSYSEPRDEQFF,TGTGCCAGCAGTTACTCAGAGCCACGCGATGAGCAGTTCTTC
-,15,TRBD2,TRBJ2-2,TRBV5-1,CASSNSGRTPGELFF,TGCGCCAGCAGCAATAGCGGGAGGACTCCCGGGGAGCTGTTTTTT
few,17,TRBD1,TRBJ1-6,TRBV30,CAWIRSTGTENNSPLHF,TGTGCCTGGATCCGATCGACCGGGACAGAGAATAATTCACCCCTCCACTTT
-,13,-,TRBJ1-2,TRBV28,CASSLSGHYGCTF,TGTGCCAGCAGTTTGTCGGGACACTATGGCTGCACCTTC
many,16,TRBD2,TRBJ2-3,TRBV27,CASSPRTSGYADTQYF,TGTGCCAGCAGTCCGCGGACTAGCGGCTATGCAGATACGCAGTATTTT
few,13,-,TRBJ2-1,TRBV10-3,CAISDGVVNEQFF,TGTGCCATCAGTGATGGAGTGGTGAATGAGCAGTTCTTC
-,15,TRBD2,TRBJ2-1,TRBV5-4,CASSDIAGAYNEQFF,TGTGCCAGCAGCGATATAGCGGGAGCCTACAATGAGCAGTTCTTC
few,16,-,TRBJ1-2,TRBV9,CASSETAGRDNYGYTF,TGTGCCAGCAGCGAGACTGCGGGACGGGATAACTATGGCTACACCTTC
-,16,-,TRBJ2-7,TRBV9,CASSARTGASSYEQYF,TGTGCCAGCAGCGCCCGGACGGGAGCTAGCTCCTACGAGCAGTACTTC
many,14,-,TRBJ1-1,TRBV12-3/TRBV12-4,CASSLRTGDTEAFF,TGTGCCAGCAGTTTACGGACCGGGGACACTGAAGCTTTCTTT
-,17,TRBD2,TRBJ2-5,TRBV10-3,CAISETSGRAQQETQYF,TGTGCCATCAGTGAGACTAGCGGGAGGGCCCAACAAGAGACCCAGTACTTC
few,15,-,TRBJ1-5,TRBV5-5,CASSLQGISNQPQHF,TGTGCCAGCAGCTTGCAGGGAATTAGCAATCAGCCCCAGCATTTT
-,15,TRBD1,TRBJ2-3,TRBV9,CASSPRQGTTDTQYF,TGTGCCAGCAGCCCCCGACAGGGAACCACAGATACGCAGTATTTT
many,15,-,TRBJ2-3,TRBV2,CASSARQHKADTQYF,TGTGCCAGCAGTGCGAGACAACACAAAGCAGATACGCAGTATTTT
-,16,-,TRBJ1-5,TRBV7-8,CASSSPRTAQSQPQHF,TGTGCCAGCAGCTCACCCCGGACTGCGCAATCACAGCCCCAGCATTTT
-,13,TRBD1,TRBJ2-4,TRBV6-1,CASSGTGGDIQYF,TGTGCCAGCAGCGGGACAGGGGGGGACATTCAGTACTTC
few,16,-,TRBJ1-2,TRBV14,CASSQWALSANYGYTF,TGTGCCAGCAGCCAATGGGCCCTCTCGGCTAACTATGGCTACACCTTC